This record looks at one T cell receptor beta chain sequence and its context. Its specificity is unknown. This sample stems from a study of T cell responses to AZD1222 COVID-19 vaccine. Germline CDR1 is MGHRA and CDR2 is YSYEKL. V lost 0 bases, J lost 4 bases, and 13 bases lay in between. The CDR3 covers 16 residues. Measured with immunoSEQ multiplex PCR; TCRdb has only the in-frame clones, and not every one. The sample shows approximately 200,000 clones, roughly 88% of them seen only once. The study, taken as a whole, reports: Baseline antibody screening turned up just a handful of seropositive AZD1222 recipients. Mostly white British, mostly female donors; authors suggested clonal diversity may be underestimated. Repertoire collection took place solely once the T cell response had peaked.

This sequence joins TRBV4-1 and TRBJ1-5; D is perhaps TRBD1 (6 bases). The receptor was derived from an adult in good health. This specimen was peripheral blood, taken on day 0 of AZD1222 vaccination. CDR3 bases: TGCGCCAGCAGCCAAGATCTGGAACAGGGTAATCAGCCCCAGCATTTT. Its protein product is CASSQDLEQGNQPQHF.